One and the same sample provided the 23 T cell receptor beta chains below, sequenced in a study of T cell responses to AZD1222 COVID-19 vaccine. Profiling relied on immunoSEQ multiplex PCR, and the TCRdb table lists in-frame clones only, not all of them. Of roughly 70,000 clones detected, 85% appear once; the ten largest clones hold about a fifth. The source material was peripheral blood, sampled on day 0 of AZD1222 vaccination. The receptors were sampled from an adult in good health.

This clone came up many times. The V call is TRBV3-1 (or the pseudogene TRBV3-2), the J call TRBJ1-1; D unclear. Trimming stripped 2 bases from V and 1 base from J, with 11 bases between. The CDR3 is 15 residues long. CDR1 LGHDT and CDR2 YNNKEL come from the germline V gene (reference sequence). The CDR3 sequence is CASSQIWTGNTEAFF. DNA for the CDR3: TGTGCCAGCAGCCAAATCTGGACGGGGAACACTGAAGCTTTCTTT.

This chain uses TRBV12-3 or TRBV12-4 with TRBJ2-5, with D unclear. V was trimmed by 1 base and J by 3 bases, leaving 6 bases between them. The CDR3 is made up of 13 amino acids. In nucleotides, the CDR3 is TGTGCCAGCAGTTTAGGTCGGAAAGAGACCCAGTACTTC. Encoded protein: CASSLGRKETQYF.

V is TRBV6-5 and J is TRBJ1-5, with D possibly matching TRBD1 (5 bases). V was pared by 8 bases and J by 2 bases, with 13 bases between. This CDR3 is built from 14 residues. CDR1 and CDR2 (germline): MNHEY, SVGAGI. The CDR3 protein is CASRDSAGNQPQHF. Here the CDR3 DNA reads TGTGCCAGCCGGGACTCTGCGGGCAATCAGCCCCAGCATTTT.

The CDR3 coding sequence is TGTGGGGTGGGAAAGGTGAACACTGAAGCTTTCTTT. Protein product: CGVGKVNTEAFF. This chain links TRBV6-5 with TRBJ1-1; D call uncertain. This CDR3 is 12 amino acids long. Looked up from germline, CDR1 is MNHEY and CDR2 is SVGAGI.

This chain joins TRBV18 and TRBJ1-1; perhaps TRBD1 as D (5 bases). CDR3 length: 15 amino acids. Between the trimmed V and J ends, which lost 5 bases and 1 base, there was a span of 14 bases. Germline V gene sequence: CDR1 KGHSH, CDR2 LQKENI. This CDR3 is CASSYPGPPNTEAFF. The CDR3 coding sequence is TGTGCCAGCTCATACCCGGGACCCCCGAACACTGAAGCTTTCTTT.

The chain carries TRBV6-1 and TRBJ1-6, with TRBD1 as a possible D gene (6 bases). From germline, CDR1 is MNHNS and CDR2 SASEGT. This CDR3 is built from 16 residues. V was clipped by 3 bases and J by 6 bases, with 15 bases between them. The DNA of the CDR3 is TGTGCCAGCAGTGAGGCAGCAGGGGTGGGTAATTCACCCCTCCACTTT. This sequence encodes CASSEAAGVGNSPLHF.

V usage is TRBV27 and J usage is TRBJ1-4, with D maybe TRBD1 (5 bases). Trimming took 3 bases from V and 7 from J, leaving 9 bases between them. Germline loops: CDR1 MNHEY, CDR2 SMNVEV (reference sequence). The CDR3 contains 13 residues. CDR3 sequence (DNA): TGTGCCAGCAGTTTCCGGGGACTTGAAAAACTGTTTTTT. Its protein product is CASSFRGLEKLFF.

This clone was recorded a few times. The genes are TRBV19 and TRBJ2-6; D is uncertain. The V gene lost 9 bases and the J gene lost 0 bases, with 3 bases spanning the gap. The germline CDR1 and CDR2 sequences are LNHDA and SQIVND (reference sequence). The CDR3 extends over 12 amino acids. The chain's CDR3 is CASLSGANVLTF. CDR3 DNA: TGTGCCAGCCTCTCTGGGGCCAACGTCCTGACTTTC.

The rearrangement links TRBV19 to TRBJ2-2; 7 nucleotides agree with TRBD2. This CDR3 contains 18 residues. With V trimmed by 3 bases and J by 1 base, 11 bases remained unmatched. Germline loops: CDR1 LNHDA, CDR2 SQIVND (reference sequence). The CDR3 DNA reads as TGTGCCAGTAGTATTACCGGCGGGGGAGATTTGAACACCGGGGAGCTGTTTTTT. Amino acid sequence: CASSITGGGDLNTGELFF.

This clone was detected a few times. The J gene is TRBJ1-6, the V gene TRBV7-6, with 10 bases identical to TRBD1. Germline assignment: CDR1 SGHVS and CDR2 FNYEAQ. J gave up 10 bases and V 5 bases, and 8 bases lay outside the gene matches. This CDR3 region has 15 residues. The CDR3 region has the DNA TGTGCCAGCAGCCGAGCCGGGACAGGGGACTCACCCCTCCACTTT. Amino acids: CASSRAGTGDSPLHF.

This clone has only a few counts. This chain joins TRBV29-1 and TRBJ1-2; D is ambiguous. Trimming shortened V by 7 bases and J by 6 bases, and 15 bases separated the two germline ends. Germline loops: CDR1 SQVTM, CDR2 ANQGSEA. The CDR3 contains 12 residues. CDR3 in amino acids: CSAQLSVDGYTF. The CDR3 DNA reads as TGCAGCGCTCAGCTTTCGGTGGATGGCTACACCTTC.

This clone was recorded only once. The gene calls are TRBV10-1 and TRBJ2-2; no firm D call. Germline-derived CDR1 and CDR2 are WNHNN and SYGVQD (reference sequence). With 2 bases removed from V and 7 bases from J, the gap between germline ends came to 14 bases. The CDR3 has 15 residues. DNA for the CDR3: TGCGCCAGCAGTGAGACGTTTCGAAGTGGCGGGGAGCTGTTTTTT. It codes for CASSETFRSGGELFF.

In nucleotides, the CDR3 is TGTGCCAGCAGCTTAGTTCGAGGCGGAGAGTATGGCTACACCTTC. As protein: CASSLVRGGEYGYTF. The chain is built from TRBV7-8 and TRBJ1-2; D uncertain. The V gene lost 1 base and the J gene lost 5 bases, with 14 bases spanning the gap. The CDR3 extends over 15 amino acids. Germline loops: CDR1 SGHVS, CDR2 FQNEAQ.

About this clone: In the same sample, other DNA sequences code for this CDR3. The chain couples TRBV19 to TRBJ2-7; the D is unclear. Trimming left V 1 base short and J 4 bases short, with 2 bases between. Germline V CDR1 and CDR2: LNHDA, SQIVND (reference sequence). CDR3 length: 11 residues. The CDR3 protein is CASSIGYEQYF. CDR3 bases: TGTGCCAGTAGTATAGGATACGAGCAGTACTTC.

This clone has just one count. V is TRBV4-2 and J is TRBJ1-5; TRBD1 is a possible D gene (5 bases). V lost 0 bases and J lost 7, with 13 bases in between. The CDR3 extends over 15 amino acids. Germline V gene sequence: CDR1 LGHNA, CDR2 YNFKEQ. This CDR3 reads CASSQDPGQVQPQHF. The DNA for the CDR3 is TGTGCCAGCAGCCAAGATCCAGGGCAGGTACAGCCCCAGCATTTT.

The J gene is TRBJ2-2, the V gene TRBV19; a possible D gene is TRBD1 (5 bases). Trimming took 11 bases from V and 3 from J, leaving 16 bases between them. The germline gives CDR1 LNHDA, CDR2 SQIVND (reference sequence). The CDR3 extends over 14 amino acids. CDR3 nucleotide sequence: TGTGCCGCCCGTCAGGGAATGGACACCGGGGAGCTGTTTTTT. Protein product: CAARQGMDTGELFF.

The chain is built from TRBV13 and TRBJ1-2; 10 nucleotides agree with TRBD1. The CDR3 covers 16 residues. Per germline, CDR1 PRHDT and CDR2 FYEKMQ (reference sequence). V shed 7 bases, J shed 7 bases, and the junction held 15 bases outside the gene matches. Written as DNA, the CDR3 is TGTGCCAGCAACAAATTATCGGACAGGGGGTGGAGTGGCTACACCTTC. It encodes CASNKLSDRGWSGYTF.

This sequence joins TRBV6-5 and TRBJ2-1; a weak D match, TRBD2 (5 bases). CDR1 is MNHEY, CDR2 SVGAGI, per germline. Between the trimmed V and J ends, which lost 6 bases and 3 bases, there was a span of 6 bases. This CDR3 spans 12 amino acids. The DNA of the CDR3 is TGTGCCAGCAGAGGACTCTACAATGAGCAGTTCTTC. Encoded protein: CASRGLYNEQFF.

J is TRBJ2-7 and V is TRBV5-1; D perhaps matches TRBD2 (5 bases). The CDR3 consists of 13 residues. Trimming shortened V by 1 base and J by 6 bases, and 11 bases separated the two germline ends. Germline lookup yields CDR1 SGHRS and CDR2 YFSETQ. The CDR3 sequence is CASSLSGMSEQYF. The CDR3 DNA sequence: TGCGCCAGCAGCTTGTCGGGGATGAGCGAGCAGTACTTC.

This chain links TRBV7-6 with TRBJ2-2; D is uncertain. CDR3 size: 14 residues. Deletions cut 6 bases from V and 6 bases from J, with 14 bases between. Looked up from germline, CDR1 is SGHVS and CDR2 is FNYEAQ. CDR3 region: CASSGHGVAGELFF. In DNA, the CDR3 is TGTGCCAGCAGTGGGCATGGGGTGGCCGGGGAGCTGTTTTTT.

J is TRBJ1-4 and V is TRBV5-1; TRBD1 aligns across 9 bases. The CDR3 length is 14 residues. Germline V CDR1 and CDR2: SGHRS, YFSETQ. V gave up 2 bases and J gave up 8 bases; unmatched junction bases: 4. As DNA, the CDR3 is TGCGCCAGCAGCTTAGGGACAGGGAAAGAAAAACTGTTTTTT. Encoded protein: CASSLGTGKEKLFF.

The sample holds a few counts of this clone. The chain combines TRBV29-1 with TRBJ1-2; D gene ambiguous. Germline V gene sequence: CDR1 SQVTM, CDR2 ANQGSEA. The CDR3 is 12 amino acids. The V and J ends lost 4 bases and 4 bases respectively, with 10 bases between them. CDR3 protein: CSVAPLGYGYTF. For the CDR3, the DNA is TGCAGCGTTGCCCCGCTGGGCTATGGCTACACCTTC.

The gene calls are TRBV2 and TRBJ1-6, with D maybe TRBD1 (5 bases). The germline V gene has CDR1 SNHLY and CDR2 FYNNEI. Trimming stripped 4 bases from V and 9 bases from J, with 13 bases between. CDR3 length: 14 residues. In nucleotides, the CDR3 is TGTGCCAGCAGTGTTAGGCAGGGCGGTTCACCCCTCCACTTT. Amino acid sequence: CASSVRQGGSPLHF.